The 21 T cell receptor beta chains below come from one sample, sequenced in a study of blood T cell repertoires in COVID-19 (TCRdb year 2020). The method was the immunoSEQ multiplex PCR assay. TCRdb mirrors the immuneACCESS table, restricted to in-frame sequences. Some clones are absent from its copies; in checked studies, under half trace to an unresolved V gene, and the reason for the others is unknown. The sample table holds over 300,000 clones, of which about 89% were seen once. 0.95% to 1.5% of the sample rests with the top ten. The sample was peripheral blood. These TCRs come from a middle-aged man with acute or convalescent COVID-19.

This clone was detected only once. The V gene is TRBV15, the J gene TRBJ1-5; D remains ambiguous. Per germline, CDR1 LNHNV and CDR2 YYDKDF (reference sequence). The CDR3 totals 14 residues. V was clipped by 0 bases and J by 5 bases, with 8 bases between them. CDR3 region: CATSREDMYQPQHF. CDR3 DNA sequence: TGTGCCACCAGCAGAGAAGACATGTATCAGCCCCAGCATTTT.

V is TRBV7-2 and J is TRBJ1-1; 11 positions agree with TRBD1. This CDR3 contains 15 residues. V dropped 5 bases and J dropped 5; count of bases not matched to a gene: 7. Germline V gene sequence: CDR1 SGHTA, CDR2 FQGNSA. The CDR3 DNA sequence: TGTGCCAGCAGCCCCGGGACAGGGGGGCGAACTGAAGCTTTCTTT. The encoded protein is CASSPGTGGRTEAFF.

This chain links TRBV5-1 with TRBJ1-2, with D perhaps matching TRBD1 (6 bases). V lost 0 bases to trimming and J lost 2 bases, with 14 bases between them. Looked up from germline, CDR1 is SGHRS and CDR2 is YFSETQ. The CDR3 sequence is 16 residues long. This CDR3 reads CASSLAGDNQNYGYTF. DNA for the CDR3: TGCGCCAGCAGCTTGGCCGGGGACAACCAAAACTATGGCTACACCTTC.

A single count supports this clone. This chain links TRBV19 with TRBJ2-1; 10 bases agree with TRBD2. The CDR3 length is 15 residues. The V and J ends lost 7 bases and 12 bases, in that order; junction bases with no gene match: 15. Germline CDR1 LNHDA, CDR2 SQIVND (reference sequence). The CDR3 is CASTSWVSGRVAQFF. The CDR3 DNA is TGTGCCAGTACCTCCTGGGTAAGCGGGAGGGTGGCGCAGTTCTTC.

This chain uses TRBV28 with TRBJ2-7; maybe TRBD1 (5 bases). With 5 bases removed from V and 4 bases from J, the gap between germline ends came to 15 bases. The germline V gene has CDR1 MDHEN and CDR2 SYDVKM. The CDR3 has 14 amino acids. The CDR3 reads CASSLIGASYEQYF. DNA for the CDR3: TGTGCCAGCAGTCTCATAGGGGCGAGTTACGAGCAGTACTTC.

This chain joins TRBV5-1 and TRBJ1-2, with 8 bases matching TRBD1. The V gene's germline CDR1 is SGHRS and CDR2 YFSETQ. J lost 0 bases, V lost 4 bases, and 5 bases had no gene match. The CDR3 spans 15 residues. The CDR3 nucleotides are TGCGCCAGCAGCCCGAGGACAGGGACTAACTATGGCTACACCTTC. This sequence encodes CASSPRTGTNYGYTF.

The V call is TRBV5-4, the J call TRBJ1-1; D is unresolved. Trimming removed 2 bases at V and 1 base at J, with 6 bases between. This CDR3 has 13 amino acids. CDR1 and CDR2 (germline): SGHNT, YYREEE (reference sequence). The CDR3 DNA is TGTGCCAGCAGCTTTAGTGAGAACACTGAAGCTTTCTTT. Residues: CASSFSENTEAFF.

This chain joins TRBV6-1 and TRBJ1-4; 9 bases map to TRBD1. CDR3 length equals 16 residues. Trimming at V came to 1 base and at J to 5 bases, leaving 5 bases not matched to a gene. Per germline, CDR1 MNHNS and CDR2 SASEGT. CDR3 sequence: CASSEGGGQGNEKLFF. CDR3 bases: TGTGCCAGCAGTGAAGGGGGGGGACAGGGCAATGAAAAACTGTTTTTT.

The rearrangement links TRBV5-4 to TRBJ2-3; 8 bases are shared with TRBD2. This CDR3 region has 13 residues. Germline V lookup: CDR1 SGHNT, CDR2 YYREEE (reference sequence). J gave up 6 bases and V 2 bases, and 2 bases lay outside the gene matches. CDR3 sequence reads: CASSLAGEDTQYF. CDR3 nucleotide sequence: TGTGCCAGCAGCTTAGCGGGAGAGGATACGCAGTATTTT.

V gene TRBV6-5 combines with J gene TRBJ1-2; D unresolved. This CDR3 comprises 13 residues. V lost 6 bases and J 4 bases, leaving 12 bases between the germline ends. Germline CDR1 and CDR2: MNHEY and SVGAGI. The CDR3 loop reads CASSLLRGYGYTF. Here the CDR3 DNA reads TGTGCCAGCAGCCTCCTGCGGGGCTATGGCTACACCTTC.

The chain carries TRBV10-3 and TRBJ2-3; 9 positions match TRBD1. Trimming at V came to 5 bases and at J to 0 bases, leaving 6 bases not matched to a gene. The CDR3 runs 16 residues. The germline CDR1 and CDR2 sequences are ENHRY and SYGVKD. The CDR3 reads CAISPGTGISTDTQYF. The DNA for the CDR3 is TGTGCCATCAGTCCCGGGACAGGGATTAGCACAGATACGCAGTATTTT.

The gene calls are TRBV6-1 and TRBJ2-5; TRBD1 matches 7 bases. This CDR3 spans 15 amino acids. CDR1 and CDR2 from the germline V gene are MNHNS and SASEGT. With V trimmed by 1 base and J by 2 bases, 4 bases remained unmatched. The CDR3 coding sequence is TGTGCCAGCAGTGAAGTTAGGACAGGTCAAGAGACCCAGTACTTC. Amino acids: CASSEVRTGQETQYF.

The chain is built from TRBV27 and TRBJ1-5; possible D gene TRBD1, 6 bases. In germline, CDR1 is MNHEY, CDR2 SMNVEV (reference sequence). CDR3 length: 14 residues. V was shortened by 3 bases and J by 2 bases, with 8 bases between the two germline ends. As DNA, the CDR3 is TGTGCCAGCAGTTTGAACAGGGGCAATCAGCCCCAGCATTTT. The encoded protein is CASSLNRGNQPQHF.

The chain uses TRBV2 and TRBJ1-5, with TRBD1 as a possible D gene (6 bases). The CDR3 contains 14 residues. Germline assignment: CDR1 SNHLY and CDR2 FYNNEI. The V end was cut by 4 bases, the J end by 6 bases, with 13 bases between. CDR3 coding DNA: TGTGCCAGCAGTGGACAGGAGGTAGTTCAGCCCCAGCATTTT. It codes for CASSGQEVVQPQHF.

J is TRBJ1-2 and V is TRBV20-1, with a weak D call TRBD1 (5 bases). Trimming left V 6 bases short and J 6 bases short, with 5 bases between. Germline CDR1 is DFQATT and CDR2 is SNEGSKA (reference sequence). The CDR3 has 9 residues. CDR3 residues: CSAGDGYTF. For the CDR3, the DNA is TGCAGTGCAGGGGATGGCTACACCTTC.

This clone was counted a single time. This chain uses TRBV6-5 with TRBJ1-5, with D tentatively TRBD1 (5 bases). V was cut by 5 bases and J by 1 base, with 12 bases left in between. There are 15 residues in the CDR3. CDR1 is MNHEY and CDR2 is SVGAGI in the germline V gene. CDR3 sequence reads: CASSTGGGSNQPQHF. For the CDR3, the DNA is TGTGCCAGCAGTACGGGGGGTGGAAGCAATCAGCCCCAGCATTTT.

This chain links TRBV2 with TRBJ2-7; 9 bases line up with TRBD1. The V segment lost 7 bases and the J segment 5 bases; nucleotides outside the gene matches: 15. This CDR3 is 16 amino acids long. In germline, CDR1 is SNHLY, CDR2 FYNNEI. Here the CDR3 reads CASTSMRTGGFNEQYF. CDR3 in DNA: TGTGCCAGCACTTCGATGCGAACAGGGGGCTTCAACGAGCAGTACTTC.

V gene TRBV4-2 combines with J gene TRBJ2-2, with D possibly TRBD2 on 6 matching bases. Germline lookup yields CDR1 LGHNA and CDR2 YNFKEQ. This CDR3 spans 15 amino acids. Trimming removed 0 bases from V and 8 bases from J, with 13 bases in between. CDR3 DNA sequence: TGTGCCAGCAGCCAAGATTTTGCGGCGGGGGGGGAGCTGTTTTTT. Translating gives CASSQDFAAGGELFF.

The chain is built from TRBV9 and TRBJ2-5; D call uncertain. Germline lookup yields CDR1 SGDLS and CDR2 YYNGEE. This CDR3 is built from 14 residues. V was clipped by 2 bases and J by 3 bases, with 11 bases between them. CDR3 coding DNA: TGTGCCAGCAGCGTGGCAGGATTAGAAGAGACCCAGTACTTC. This sequence encodes CASSVAGLEETQYF. Full variable domain (missing parts from reference TRBV9 and TRBJ2-5): DSGVTQTPKHLITATGQRVTLRCSPRSGDLSVYWYQQSLDQGLQFLIQYYNGEERAKGNILERFSAQQFPDLHSELNLSSLELGDSALYFCASSVAGLEETQYFGPGTRLLVL.

The chain links TRBV27 to TRBJ1-3; D perhaps matches TRBD1 (5 bases). The CDR3 runs to 14 residues. The V and J ends lost 4 bases and 0 bases respectively, with 7 bases between them. CDR1 and CDR2 from the germline V gene are MNHEY and SMNVEV (reference sequence). CDR3 residues: CASSWRGSGNTIYF. The CDR3 nucleotides are TGTGCCAGCAGTTGGAGGGGCTCTGGAAACACCATATATTTT.

The chain has TRBV2 and TRBJ2-1; 10 nucleotides agree with TRBD1. Germline trimming cut 10 bases from V and 7 bases from J; bases unmatched to any gene: 10. Looked up from germline, CDR1 is SNHLY and CDR2 is FYNNEI. The CDR3 has 14 residues. The DNA for the CDR3 is TGTGCCATCGGCGGGGACAGGGGTTGGAATGAGCAGTTCTTC. Its translation: CAIGGDRGWNEQFF. The whole variable domain, remainder taken from reference TRBV2 and TRBJ2-1, is EPEVTQTPSHQVTQMGQEVILRCVPISNHLYFYWYRQILGQKVEFLVSFYNNEISEKSEIFDDQFSVERPDGSNFTLKIRSTKLEDSAMYFCAIGGDRGWNEQFFGPGTRLTVL.